Shown below are 16 T cell receptor beta chains from a single sample sequenced in a study (dated by TCRdb to the mid-2010s). Receptor amplification or capture employed RT-PCR. Sequencing instrument: Illumina MiSeq. The public reads were quality trimmed at Q25 with fastp and then assembled into clones with MiXCR by TCRdb, keeping productive beta chains. Identical CDR3 protein sequences are pooled into one entry, listed with their most common genes and DNA. The sample table contains approximately 720,000 distinct CDR3 sequences; only one count was recorded for approximately 15% of them. The ten largest clones take up roughly 3.9% of the sample. The sample taken for sequencing was memory CD4+ T cells from blood. The receptors shown here come from a female donor in good health, serving as a healthy control.

As regards this clonotype: One end of the junction fails to match germline, which may point to a read error. The chain carries TRBV7-7 and TRBJ2-1, with 7 bases fitting TRBD2. Per germline, CDR1 SSHAT and CDR2 FNYEAQ (reference sequence). The CDR3 runs 14 residues. The DNA for the CDR3 is TGTGCTAGCAGCTTTATGCGGGAGAGTGGTGAGCAGTTCTTC. Encoded protein: CASSFMRESGEQFF.

The J gene is TRBJ2-2, the V gene TRBV20-1, with D tentatively TRBD2 (6 bases). The CDR3 spans 14 residues. V was shortened by 8 bases and J by 1 base, with 14 bases between the two germline ends. Germline lookup yields CDR1 DFQATT and CDR2 SNEGSKA (reference sequence). The CDR3 sequence is CSSSGTLNTGELFF. CDR3 DNA: TGCAGTTCATCCGGGACTTTGAACACCGGGGAGCTGTTTTTT.

This clonotype was recorded at least ten times. The chain has TRBV6-2 or TRBV6-3 and TRBJ2-7, with D uncertain. This CDR3 is built from 13 residues. The germline V and J ends were trimmed by 3 bases and 5 bases, with 11 bases remaining between them. CDR1 is MNHEY, CDR2 SVGEGT, per germline. The CDR3 DNA follows: TGTGCCAGCAGTTATTTGCATAGCAACGAGCAGTACTTC. Amino acid sequence: CASSYLHSNEQYF.

This clonotype has more than one count but fewer than ten. The chain joins TRBV10-3 to TRBJ1-5, with D possibly matching TRBD1 (5 bases). The germline V and J ends were trimmed by 10 bases and 4 bases, with 14 bases remaining between them. The CDR3 loop spans 13 amino acids. Germline lookup yields CDR1 ENHRY and CDR2 SYGVKD. CDR3 protein: CATAGGENQPQHF. The CDR3 DNA sequence: TGTGCCACCGCGGGGGGGGAGAATCAGCCCCAGCATTTT.

This clonotype has more than one count but fewer than ten. The genes are TRBV27 and TRBJ1-2; possible D gene TRBD1, 5 bases. V lost 0 bases and J 0 bases, leaving 17 bases between the germline ends. CDR1 is MNHEY and CDR2 is SMNVEV in the germline V gene (reference sequence). The length of the CDR3 is 18 residues. The CDR3 here is CASSLSSGRAISNYGYTF. CDR3 DNA sequence: TGTGCCAGCAGTTTATCGTCCGGCAGGGCAATTTCTAACTATGGCTACACCTTC.

This clonotype was detected many times. This chain uses TRBV27 with TRBJ2-3; D is ambiguous. This CDR3 has 17 residues. The germline V gene encodes CDR1 MNHEY and CDR2 SMNVEV (reference sequence). The V gene lost 5 bases and the J gene lost 1 base, with 19 bases spanning the gap. Here the CDR3 reads CASSLIGPRGGTDTQYF. CDR3 DNA sequence: TGTGCCAGCAGTCTAATCGGCCCGCGAGGAGGCACAGATACGCAGTATTTT.

As DNA, the CDR3 is TGCGCCAGCCGTAAACAGGGTCTGGCTAACTATGGCTACACCTTC. Translated: CASRKQGLANYGYTF. The V gene is TRBV4-3, the J gene TRBJ1-2; D is possibly TRBD1 (6 bases). Trimming pared 8 bases from V and 0 bases from J, leaving 16 bases between. This CDR3 region has 15 residues. Per the germline V gene, CDR1 is LGHNA and CDR2 is YSLEER.

The genes are TRBV11-2 and TRBJ2-5; D unresolved. V lost 1 base and J 2 bases, leaving 8 bases between the germline ends. Germline CDR1 and CDR2: SGHAT and FQNNGV. The CDR3 contains 14 residues. CDR3 amino acids: CASSLAAQQETQYF. The CDR3 DNA is TGTGCCAGCAGCTTAGCAGCTCAACAAGAGACCCAGTACTTC.

This clonotype occurred many times. The rearrangement uses TRBV15 and TRBJ1-3; TRBD1 aligns across 7 bases. V dropped 3 bases and J dropped 0; count of bases not matched to a gene: 8. Germline values: CDR1 LNHNV, CDR2 YYDKDF (reference sequence). CDR3 length: 17 amino acids. Here the CDR3 reads CATSRRGQARSGNTIYF. The CDR3 DNA follows: TGTGCCACCAGCAGGCGCGGACAGGCACGCTCTGGAAACACCATATATTTT.

This clonotype has ten or more counts. The chain combines TRBV7-2 with TRBJ2-1; TRBD2 matches 13 bases. With V trimmed by 6 bases and J by 9 bases, 11 bases remained unmatched. The CDR3 loop spans 16 amino acids. Germline lookup yields CDR1 SGHTA and CDR2 FQGNSA. For the CDR3, the DNA is TGTGCCAGCAGTCCAGGGACTAGCGGGGTTGTGGGTGAGCAGTTCTTC. This gives the protein CASSPGTSGVVGEQFF. The whole variable domain, filled in from reference TRBV7-2 and TRBJ2-1, reads GAGVSQSPSNKVTEKGKDVELRCDPISGHTALYWYRQSLGQGLEFLIYFQGNSAPDKSGLPSDRFSAERTGGSVSTLTIQRTQQEDSAVYLCASSPGTSGVVGEQFFGPGTRLTVL.

Regarding this clonotype: This may stem from a read error, because a much larger clone lies one nucleotide away. The chain carries TRBV6-2 or TRBV6-3 and TRBJ2-7; 9 nucleotides line up with TRBD2. Judging by the DNA end, TRBJ2-1 fits better; the J call may be wrong. CDR3 size: 15 residues. Germline V gene sequence: CDR1 MNHEY, CDR2 SVGEGT. CDR3 region: CASSPTSGLSYEQFF. The CDR3 coding sequence is TGTGCCAGCAGCCCAACTAGCGGGCTCTCCTACGAGCAGTTCTTC.

In the case of this clonotype: A junction boundary mismatches the germline segment, possibly from a read error. This rearrangement joins TRBV10-3 to TRBJ2-5, with 7 bases fitting TRBD1. Germline V lookup: CDR1 ENHRY, CDR2 SYGVKD. This CDR3 has 14 amino acids. The CDR3 coding sequence is TGTGCCATCAGCCCGGGACAGAACCAAGAGACCCAGAACTTC. Its protein product is CAISPGQNQETQNF.

This clonotype was detected a few times. The chain links TRBV18 to TRBJ1-5, with 12 bases fitting TRBD1. CDR1 is KGHSH, CDR2 LQKENI, per germline. CDR3 length: 16 amino acids. Trimming removed 3 bases from V and 6 bases from J; junction bases left unmatched: 6. CDR3 in amino acids: CASSPQGQGAPQPQHF. CDR3 nucleotides: TGTGCCAGCTCACCGCAGGGACAGGGGGCCCCTCAGCCCCAGCATTTT.

This clonotype was seen a handful of times. V gene TRBV15 combines with J gene TRBJ1-1, with 8 nucleotides matching TRBD1. This CDR3 spans 15 amino acids. Germline V gives CDR1 LNHNV, CDR2 YYDKDF (reference sequence). The junction had 10 bases not matched to a gene; V was cut back by 7 bases and J by 3 bases. This CDR3 is CATTLTGGADTEAFF. CDR3 sequence (DNA): TGTGCCACCACACTCACAGGGGGGGCTGACACTGAAGCTTTCTTT.

The chain has TRBV29-1 and TRBJ2-5; D is uncertain. This CDR3 is 12 amino acids long. Germline assignment: CDR1 SQVTM and CDR2 ANQGSEA. Trimming removed 7 bases at V and 0 bases at J, with 9 bases between. DNA for the CDR3: TGCAGCGAACAGAGGTACCAAGAGACCCAGTACTTC. This gives the protein CSEQRYQETQYF.

The chain employs TRBV20-1 and TRBJ2-1; 7 positions match TRBD2. The CDR3 contains 16 residues. The V segment lost 3 bases and the J segment 5 bases; nucleotides outside the gene matches: 13. CDR1 is DFQATT, CDR2 SNEGSKA, per germline (reference sequence). CDR3 amino acids: CSARPLGTSVNNEQFF. DNA for the CDR3: TGCAGTGCTAGGCCCCTGGGAACTAGCGTCAACAATGAGCAGTTCTTC.